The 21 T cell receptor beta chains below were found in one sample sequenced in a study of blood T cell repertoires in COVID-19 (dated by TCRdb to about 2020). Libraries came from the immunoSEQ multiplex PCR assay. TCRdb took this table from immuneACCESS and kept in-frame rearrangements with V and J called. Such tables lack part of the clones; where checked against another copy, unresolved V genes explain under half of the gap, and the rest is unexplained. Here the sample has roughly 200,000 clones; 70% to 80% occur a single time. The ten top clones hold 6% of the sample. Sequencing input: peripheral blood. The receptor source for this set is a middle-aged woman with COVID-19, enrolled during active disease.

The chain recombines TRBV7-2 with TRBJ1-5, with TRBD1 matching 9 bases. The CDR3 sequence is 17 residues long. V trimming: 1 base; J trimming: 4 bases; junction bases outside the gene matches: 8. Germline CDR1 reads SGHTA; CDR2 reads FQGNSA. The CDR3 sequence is CASSLDRGRIDNQPQHF. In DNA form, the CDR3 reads TGTGCCAGCAGCTTAGACAGGGGGCGCATTGATAATCAGCCCCAGCATTTT.

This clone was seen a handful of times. CDR3 coding DNA: TGTGCCAGCAGTGCCCCCGGGACAGGGAATTCACCCCTCCACTTT. Amino acids: CASSAPGTGNSPLHF. The gene calls are TRBV2 and TRBJ1-6; 9 bases match TRBD1. Germline values: CDR1 SNHLY, CDR2 FYNNEI. The V gene end was trimmed by 4 bases and the J gene end by 7 bases; junction bases not matched to a gene: 5. This CDR3 comprises 15 residues.

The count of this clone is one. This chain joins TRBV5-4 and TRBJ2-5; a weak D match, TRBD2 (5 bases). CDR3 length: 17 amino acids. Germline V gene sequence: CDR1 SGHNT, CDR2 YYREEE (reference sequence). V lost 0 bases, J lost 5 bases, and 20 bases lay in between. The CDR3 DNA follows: TGTGCCAGCAGCTTGGCCGAGGGAGCGAAGGTCCGGGAGACCCAGTACTTC. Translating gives CASSLAEGAKVRETQYF.

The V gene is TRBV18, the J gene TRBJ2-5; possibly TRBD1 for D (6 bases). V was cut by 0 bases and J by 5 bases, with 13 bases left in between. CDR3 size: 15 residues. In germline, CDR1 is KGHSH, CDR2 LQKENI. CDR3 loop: CASSPPFRQGETQYF. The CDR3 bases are TGTGCCAGCTCACCACCGTTTCGGCAGGGGGAGACCCAGTACTTC.

The CDR3 DNA is TGTGCCAGCAGCTTGGGGGCAAGGGGGTCGAGCTATGGCTACACCTTC. This encodes CASSLGARGSSYGYTF. The chain recombines TRBV5-4 with TRBJ1-2; D might be TRBD1 (6 bases). Trimming took 0 bases from V and 4 from J, leaving 16 bases between them. Germline V gene data show CDR1 as SGHNT and CDR2 as YYREEE (reference sequence). This CDR3 comprises 16 residues.

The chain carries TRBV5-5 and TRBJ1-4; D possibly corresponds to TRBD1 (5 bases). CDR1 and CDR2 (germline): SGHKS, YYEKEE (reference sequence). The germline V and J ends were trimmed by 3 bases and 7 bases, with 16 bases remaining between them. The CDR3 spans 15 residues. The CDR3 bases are TGTGCCAGCAGCTGGGGACTCGGGCGGGGTGAAAAACTGTTTTTT. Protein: CASSWGLGRGEKLFF.

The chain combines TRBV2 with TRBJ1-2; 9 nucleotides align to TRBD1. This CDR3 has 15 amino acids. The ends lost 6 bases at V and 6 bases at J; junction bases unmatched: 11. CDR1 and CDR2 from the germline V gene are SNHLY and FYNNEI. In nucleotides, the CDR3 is TGTGCCAGCAGGCTTCTGGCGGACAGGGGACATGGCTACACCTTC. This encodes CASRLLADRGHGYTF.

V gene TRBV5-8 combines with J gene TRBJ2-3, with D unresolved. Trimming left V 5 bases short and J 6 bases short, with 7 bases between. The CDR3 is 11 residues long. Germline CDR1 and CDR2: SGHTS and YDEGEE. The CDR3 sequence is CASSPTDTQYF. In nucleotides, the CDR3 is TGTGCCAGCAGTCCTACGGATACGCAGTATTTT.

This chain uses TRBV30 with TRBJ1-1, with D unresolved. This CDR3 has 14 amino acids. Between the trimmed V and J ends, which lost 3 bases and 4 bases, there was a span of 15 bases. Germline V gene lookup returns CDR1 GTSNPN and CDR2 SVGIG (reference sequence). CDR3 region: CAWSLEGGSTEAFF. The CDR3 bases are TGTGCCTGGAGCCTTGAGGGAGGGAGCACTGAAGCTTTCTTT. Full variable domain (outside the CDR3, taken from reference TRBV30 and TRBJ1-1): SQTIHQWPATLVQPVGSPLSLECTVEGTSNPNLYWYRQAAGRGLQLLFYSVGIGQISSEVPQNLSASRPQDRQFILSSKKLLLSDSGFYLCAWSLEGGSTEAFFGQGTRLTVV.

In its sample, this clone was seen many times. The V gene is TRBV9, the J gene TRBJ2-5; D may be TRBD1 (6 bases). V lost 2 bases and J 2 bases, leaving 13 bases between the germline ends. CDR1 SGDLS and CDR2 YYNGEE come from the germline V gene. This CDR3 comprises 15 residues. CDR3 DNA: TGTGCCAGCAGCGTTAGGGACACGTATCAAGAGACCCAGTACTTC. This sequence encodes CASSVRDTYQETQYF.

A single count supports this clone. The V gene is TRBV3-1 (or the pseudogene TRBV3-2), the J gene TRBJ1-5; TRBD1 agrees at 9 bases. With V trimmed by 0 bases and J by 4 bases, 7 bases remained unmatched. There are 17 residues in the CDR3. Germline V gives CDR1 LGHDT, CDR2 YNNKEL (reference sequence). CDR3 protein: CASSQDRWGTGNQPQHF. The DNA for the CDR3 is TGTGCCAGCAGCCAAGATAGATGGGGGACAGGGAATCAGCCCCAGCATTTT.

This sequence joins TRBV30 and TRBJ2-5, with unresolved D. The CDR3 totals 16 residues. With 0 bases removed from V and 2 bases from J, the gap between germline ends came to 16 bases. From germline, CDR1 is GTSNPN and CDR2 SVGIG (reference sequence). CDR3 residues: CAWSVFSRHQQETQYF. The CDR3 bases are TGTGCCTGGAGTGTGTTTTCCAGGCACCAGCAAGAGACCCAGTACTTC.

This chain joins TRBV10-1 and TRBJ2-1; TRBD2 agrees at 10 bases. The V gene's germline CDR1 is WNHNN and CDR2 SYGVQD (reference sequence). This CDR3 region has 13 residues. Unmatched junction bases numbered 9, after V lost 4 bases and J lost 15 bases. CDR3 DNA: TGCGCCAGCAGTGCCCTAGCGGGAGAAAGTGGGTTCTTC. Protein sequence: CASSALAGESGFF.

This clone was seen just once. The CDR3 coding sequence is TGTGCCAGCAGCCACTCCGGGACAGAGGATGAGCCCCAGCATTTT. This codes for CASSHSGTEDEPQHF. The V and J genes are TRBV4-2 and TRBJ1-5, with 7 nucleotides matching TRBD1. The germline CDR1 and CDR2 sequences are LGHNA and YNFKEQ. Trimming removed 3 bases from V and 8 bases from J; junction bases left unmatched: 10. The CDR3 length is 15 residues.

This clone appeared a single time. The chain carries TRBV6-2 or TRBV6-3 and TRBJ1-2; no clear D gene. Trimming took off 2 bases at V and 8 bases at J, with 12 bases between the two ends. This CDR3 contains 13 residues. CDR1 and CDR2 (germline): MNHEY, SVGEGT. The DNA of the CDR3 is TGTGCCAGCAGTTACAGCCCCTCGAGAGGCTACACCTTC. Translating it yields CASSYSPSRGYTF.

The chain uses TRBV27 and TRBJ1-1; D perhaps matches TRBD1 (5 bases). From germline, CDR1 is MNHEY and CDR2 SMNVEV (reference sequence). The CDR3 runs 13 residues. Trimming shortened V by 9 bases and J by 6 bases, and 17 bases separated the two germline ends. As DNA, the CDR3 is TGTGCCAGTCGTGCCAGGGCGATAGCTGAAGCTTTCTTT. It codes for CASRARAIAEAFF.

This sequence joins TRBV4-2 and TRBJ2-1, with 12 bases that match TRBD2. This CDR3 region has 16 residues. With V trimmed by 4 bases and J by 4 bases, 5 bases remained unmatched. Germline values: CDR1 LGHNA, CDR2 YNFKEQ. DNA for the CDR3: TGTGCCAGCAGCCTCCAGACTAGCGGGGGATACAATGAGCAGTTCTTC. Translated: CASSLQTSGGYNEQFF.

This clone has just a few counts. The CDR3 here is CASSRNTGYDTGELFF. The CDR3 nucleotides read TGTGCCAGTAGTAGAAATACAGGGTACGACACCGGGGAGCTGTTTTTT. J is TRBJ2-2 and V is TRBV19; D perhaps matches TRBD1 (6 bases). V was shortened by 4 bases and J by 3 bases, with 15 bases between the two germline ends. CDR1 LNHDA and CDR2 SQIVND come from the germline V gene (reference sequence). The CDR3 length is 16 residues.

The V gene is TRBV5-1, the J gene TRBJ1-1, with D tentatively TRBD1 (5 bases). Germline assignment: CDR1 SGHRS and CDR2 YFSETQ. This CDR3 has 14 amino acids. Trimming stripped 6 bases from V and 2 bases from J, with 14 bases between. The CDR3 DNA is TGCGCCAGCACGCGTGACAGTTCCAACACTGAAGCTTTCTTT. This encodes CASTRDSSNTEAFF.

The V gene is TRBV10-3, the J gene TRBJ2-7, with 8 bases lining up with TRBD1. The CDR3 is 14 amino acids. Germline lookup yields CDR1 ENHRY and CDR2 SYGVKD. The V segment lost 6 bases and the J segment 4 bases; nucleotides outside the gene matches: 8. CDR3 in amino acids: CAIRGQGSFYEQYF. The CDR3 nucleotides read TGTGCCATCAGAGGACAGGGTTCCTTTTACGAGCAGTACTTC.

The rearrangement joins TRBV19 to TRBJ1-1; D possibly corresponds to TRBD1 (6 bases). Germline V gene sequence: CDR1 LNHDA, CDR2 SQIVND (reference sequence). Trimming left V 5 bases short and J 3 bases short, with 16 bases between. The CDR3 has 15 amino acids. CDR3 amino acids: CASSLHGQGYTEAFF. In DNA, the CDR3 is TGTGCCAGTAGTCTCCATGGCCAGGGGTACACTGAAGCTTTCTTT.